This T cell receptor beta chain was captured by sequencing in a study of technical replicates of blood from several donors. Trimming left V 5 bases short and J 4 bases short, with 11 bases between. The CDR3 is made up of 14 amino acids. Germline assignment: CDR1 SGHAT and CDR2 FQNNGV. The method was immunoSEQ multiplex PCR; TCRdb's version includes in-frame clones alone and lacks a portion of them. The sample has about 74,000 clones; over 75% are singletons. The chain is built from TRBV11-2 and TRBJ1-4, with a possible D match to TRBD1 (5 bases). The material sequenced was T cells isolated from PBMCs. The TCR comes from a human donor in good health. This CDR3 reads CASSQNRLNEKLFF. CDR3 nucleotide sequence: TGTGCCAGCAGCCAGAACAGGCTTAATGAAAAACTGTTTTTT.